Listed here is a single T cell receptor beta chain. As yet, its antigen is unknown. These data originate in a study of cytomegalovirus exposure and HLA in healthy donors. General study points: The number of N-insertions in an Asian-associated ancestry cluster was reportedly below the approximately 600-donor mean in a later analysis.

Germline V lookup: CDR1 SGHRS, CDR2 YFSETQ. The V and J ends lost 0 bases and 2 bases respectively, with 18 bases between them. CDR3 length: 18 amino acids. Researchers ran the PCR with 60 Vbeta and 13 Jbeta primers. The repertoire was sequenced with immunoSEQ multiplex PCR; TCRdb's copy has only in-frame clones and lacks some. This repertoire shows some 150,000 clones, approximately 84% found once; its top ten account for approximately 1.3%. Material: PBMCs. The clonotype comes from a young man in good health and CMV-seropositive. The rearrangement links TRBV5-1 to TRBJ2-1, with D possibly TRBD2 on 5 matching bases. The CDR3: CASSLANRSGRAYNEQFF. The CDR3 DNA reads as TGCGCCAGCAGCTTGGCCAATAGGAGTGGGAGAGCCTACAATGAGCAGTTCTTC. Based on the CDR3 plus reference TRBV5-1 and TRBJ2-1, the full variable domain is KAGVTQTPRYLIKTRGQQVTLSCSPISGHRSVSWYQQTPGQGLQFLFEYFSETQRNKGNFPGRFSGRQFSNSRSEMNVSTLELGDSALYLCASSLANRSGRAYNEQFFGPGTRLTVL.